This T cell receptor (beta chain) was sequenced during a study of cytomegalovirus exposure and HLA in healthy donors. Study details: The Caucasian-associated ancestry cluster contained about four fifths of the approximately 390 genotyped donors. Whole-study results and caveats: A prior analysis recorded that most TCR beta V segments were productive about 87% or about 30% of the time. Common viral pathogens seemed to be connected with several of the most significant clusters, according to a later analysis. Upon later analysis, HLA-associated TCR beta chains proved more clonally expanded than other, equally common chains.

With 60 Vbeta and 13 Jbeta primers, the PCR was carried out. Profiled with immunoSEQ multiplex PCR; TCRdb holds only in-frame clones, not every one. Among about 130,000 clones listed, 81% were seen once. V shed 3 bases and J shed 3 bases, with 11 bases lying between them. Germline assignment: CDR1 LGHNA and CDR2 YSLEER. The CDR3 spans 14 residues. This clone was counted only a few times. Its antigen is undetermined. The chain is built from TRBV4-3 and TRBJ1-1, with D possibly being TRBD1 (6 bases). The sequenced sample was PBMCs. The receptor's source is a man aged 18 to 29 in good health and CMV-seronegative. In DNA, the CDR3 is TGCGCCAGCAGCCAGGAACAGGGTTACACTGAAGCTTTCTTT. Amino acid sequence: CASSQEQGYTEAFF.